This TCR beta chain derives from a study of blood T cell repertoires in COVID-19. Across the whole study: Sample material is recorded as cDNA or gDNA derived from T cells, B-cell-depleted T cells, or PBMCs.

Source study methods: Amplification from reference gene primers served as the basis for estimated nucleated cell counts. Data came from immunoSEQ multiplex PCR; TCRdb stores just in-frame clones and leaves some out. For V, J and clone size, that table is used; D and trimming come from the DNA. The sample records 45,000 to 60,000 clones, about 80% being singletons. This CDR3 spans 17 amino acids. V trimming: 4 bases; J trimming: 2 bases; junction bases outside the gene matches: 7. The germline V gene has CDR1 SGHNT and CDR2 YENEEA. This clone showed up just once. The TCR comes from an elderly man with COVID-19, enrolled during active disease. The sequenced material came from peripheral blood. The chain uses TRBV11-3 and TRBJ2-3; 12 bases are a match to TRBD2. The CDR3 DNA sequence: TGTGCCAGCAGCTACGGACTAGCGGGGAGGGCCACAGATACGCAGTATTTT. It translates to CASSYGLAGRATDTQYF.